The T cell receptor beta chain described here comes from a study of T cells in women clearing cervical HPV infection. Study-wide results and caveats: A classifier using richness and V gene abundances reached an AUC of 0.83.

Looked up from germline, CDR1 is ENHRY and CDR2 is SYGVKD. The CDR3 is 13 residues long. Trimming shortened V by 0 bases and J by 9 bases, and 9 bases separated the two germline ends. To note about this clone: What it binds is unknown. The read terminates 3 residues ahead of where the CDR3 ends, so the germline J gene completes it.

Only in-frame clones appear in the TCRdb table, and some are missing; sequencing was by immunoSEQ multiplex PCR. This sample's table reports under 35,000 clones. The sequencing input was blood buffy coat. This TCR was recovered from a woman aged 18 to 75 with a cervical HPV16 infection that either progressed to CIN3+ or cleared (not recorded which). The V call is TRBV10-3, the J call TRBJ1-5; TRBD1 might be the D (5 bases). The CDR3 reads CAISESPGVPQHF. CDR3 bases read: TGTGCCATCAGTGAGTCACCGGGGGTGCCC.